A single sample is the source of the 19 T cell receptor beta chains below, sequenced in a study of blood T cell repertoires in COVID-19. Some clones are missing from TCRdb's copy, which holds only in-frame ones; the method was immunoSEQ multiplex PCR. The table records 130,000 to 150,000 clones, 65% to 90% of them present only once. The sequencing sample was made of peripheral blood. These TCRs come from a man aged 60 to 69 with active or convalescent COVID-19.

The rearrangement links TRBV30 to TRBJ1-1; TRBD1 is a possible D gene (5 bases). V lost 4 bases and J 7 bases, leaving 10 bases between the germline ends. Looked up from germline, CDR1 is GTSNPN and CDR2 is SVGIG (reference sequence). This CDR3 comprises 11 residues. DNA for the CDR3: TGTGCCTGGATCGCCGGGGGTGAAGCTTTCTTT. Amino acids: CAWIAGGEAFF.

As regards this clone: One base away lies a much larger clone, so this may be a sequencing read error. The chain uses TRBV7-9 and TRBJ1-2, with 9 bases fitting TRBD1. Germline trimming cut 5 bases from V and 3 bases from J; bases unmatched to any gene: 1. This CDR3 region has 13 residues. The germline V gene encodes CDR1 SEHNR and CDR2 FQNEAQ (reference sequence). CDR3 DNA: TGTGCCAGCAGCCGGGACAGGGACTATGGCTACACCTTC. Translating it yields CASSRDRDYGYTF. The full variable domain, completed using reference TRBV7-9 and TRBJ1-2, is DTGVSQNPRHKITKRGQNVTFRCDPISEHNRLYWYRQTLGQGPEFLTYFQNEAQLEKSRLLSDRFSAERPKGSFSTLEIQRTEQGDSAMYLCASSRDRDYGYTFGSGTRLTVV.

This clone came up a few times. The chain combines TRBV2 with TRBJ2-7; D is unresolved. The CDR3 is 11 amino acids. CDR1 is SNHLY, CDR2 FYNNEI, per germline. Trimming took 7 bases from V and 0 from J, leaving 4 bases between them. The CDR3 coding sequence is TGTGCCAGCACAGGCTCCTACGAGCAGTACTTC. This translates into CASTGSYEQYF.

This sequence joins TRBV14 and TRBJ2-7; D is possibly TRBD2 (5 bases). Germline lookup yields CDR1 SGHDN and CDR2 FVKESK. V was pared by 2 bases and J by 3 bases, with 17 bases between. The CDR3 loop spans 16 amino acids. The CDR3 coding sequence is TGTGCCAGCAGCCAATCCGACTATATTGGGAACTACGAGCAGTACTTC. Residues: CASSQSDYIGNYEQYF. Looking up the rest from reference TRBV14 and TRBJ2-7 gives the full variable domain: EAGVTQFPSHSVIEKGQTVTLRCDPISGHDNLYWYRRVMGKEIKFLLHFVKESKQDESGMPNNRFLAERTGGTYSTLKVQPAELEDSGVYFCASSQSDYIGNYEQYFGPGTRLTVT.

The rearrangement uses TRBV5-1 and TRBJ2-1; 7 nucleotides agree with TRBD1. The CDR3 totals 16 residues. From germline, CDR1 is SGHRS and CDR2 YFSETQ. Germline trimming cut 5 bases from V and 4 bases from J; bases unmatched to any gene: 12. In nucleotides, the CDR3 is TGCGCCAGCAGTGCGACAGGGTGGGTTGGATACAATGAGCAGTTCTTC. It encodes CASSATGWVGYNEQFF.

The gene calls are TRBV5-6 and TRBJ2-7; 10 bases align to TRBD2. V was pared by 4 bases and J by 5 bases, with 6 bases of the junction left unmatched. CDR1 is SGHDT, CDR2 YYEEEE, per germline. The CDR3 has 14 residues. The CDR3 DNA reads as TGTGCCAGCAGCCCTACTAGCGGGGTCGACGAGCAGTACTTC. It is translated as CASSPTSGVDEQYF. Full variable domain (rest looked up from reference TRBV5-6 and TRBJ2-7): DAGVTQSPTHLIKTRGQQVTLRCSPKSGHDTVSWYQQALGQGPQFIFQYYEEEERQRGNFPDRFSGHQFPNYSSELNVNALLLGDSALYLCASSPTSGVDEQYFGPGTRLTVT.

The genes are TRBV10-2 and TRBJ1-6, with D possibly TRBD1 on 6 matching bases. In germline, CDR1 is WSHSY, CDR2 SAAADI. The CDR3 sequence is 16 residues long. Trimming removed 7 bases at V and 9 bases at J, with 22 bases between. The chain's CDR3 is CASTESGTHVISPLHF. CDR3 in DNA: TGCGCCAGCACCGAGTCAGGGACACACGTAATTTCACCCCTCCACTTT.

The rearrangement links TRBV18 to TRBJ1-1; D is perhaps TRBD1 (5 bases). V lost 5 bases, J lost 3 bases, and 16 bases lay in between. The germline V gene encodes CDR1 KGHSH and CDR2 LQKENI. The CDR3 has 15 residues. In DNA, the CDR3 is TGTGCCAGCTCAACCCCGGGACTGGAGGACACTGAAGCTTTCTTT. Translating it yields CASSTPGLEDTEAFF. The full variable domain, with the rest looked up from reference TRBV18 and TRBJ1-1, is NAGVMQNPRHLVRRRGQEARLRCSPMKGHSHVYWYRQLPEEGLKFMVYLQKENIIDESGMPKERFSAEFPKEGPSILRIQQVVRGDSAAYFCASSTPGLEDTEAFFGQGTRLTVV.

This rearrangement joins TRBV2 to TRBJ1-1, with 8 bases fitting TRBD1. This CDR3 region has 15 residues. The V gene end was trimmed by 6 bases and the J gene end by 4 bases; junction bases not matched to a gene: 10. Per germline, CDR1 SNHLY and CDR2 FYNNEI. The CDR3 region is CASSPPDRAVTEAFF. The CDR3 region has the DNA TGTGCCAGCAGCCCGCCGGACAGGGCGGTCACTGAAGCTTTCTTT.

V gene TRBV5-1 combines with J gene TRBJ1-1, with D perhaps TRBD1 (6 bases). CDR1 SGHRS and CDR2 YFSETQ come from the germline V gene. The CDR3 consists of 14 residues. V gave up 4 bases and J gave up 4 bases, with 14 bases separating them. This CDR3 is CASSTGTQPTEAFF. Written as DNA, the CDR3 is TGCGCCAGCAGCACCGGGACACAACCCACTGAAGCTTTCTTT.

The CDR3 here is CACTQGASGNTIYF. In nucleotides, the CDR3 is TGTGCCTGCACACAGGGTGCGTCTGGAAACACCATATATTTT. The chain employs TRBV30 and TRBJ1-3; weak D call: TRBD1 (6 bases). Trimming cost V 6 bases and J 1 base, with 13 bases left between them. Germline-derived CDR1 and CDR2 are GTSNPN and SVGIG (reference sequence). This CDR3 is 14 amino acids long.

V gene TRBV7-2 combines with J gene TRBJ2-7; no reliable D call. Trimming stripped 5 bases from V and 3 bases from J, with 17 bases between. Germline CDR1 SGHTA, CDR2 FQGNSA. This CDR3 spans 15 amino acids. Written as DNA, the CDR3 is TGTGCCAGCAGCGTCGGTCGGCGGCCGCACTACGAGCAGTACTTC. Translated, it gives CASSVGRRPHYEQYF.

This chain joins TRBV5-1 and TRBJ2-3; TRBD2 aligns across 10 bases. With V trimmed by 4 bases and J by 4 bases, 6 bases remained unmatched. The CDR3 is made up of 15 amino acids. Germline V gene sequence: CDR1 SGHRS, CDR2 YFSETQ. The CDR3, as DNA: TGCGCCAGCAGCCGCCTAGCGGGAGTCTCAGATACGCAGTATTTT. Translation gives CASSRLAGVSDTQYF.

This CDR3 is CASSPGQYNSPLHF. The DNA for the CDR3 is TGTGCCAGCAGCCCGGGACAGTATAATTCACCCCTCCACTTT. The chain couples TRBV7-2 to TRBJ1-6; 7 bases fit TRBD1. CDR1 and CDR2 (germline): SGHTA, FQGNSA. CDR3 length equals 14 residues. The V and J ends lost 5 bases and 4 bases, in that order; junction bases with no gene match: 2.

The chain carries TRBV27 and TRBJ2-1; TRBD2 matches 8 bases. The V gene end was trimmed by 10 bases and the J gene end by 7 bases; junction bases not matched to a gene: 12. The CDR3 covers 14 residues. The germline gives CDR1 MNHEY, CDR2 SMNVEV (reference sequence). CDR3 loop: CATEPGGGRNEQFF. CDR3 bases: TGTGCCACCGAGCCCGGCGGGGGGAGGAATGAGCAGTTCTTC.

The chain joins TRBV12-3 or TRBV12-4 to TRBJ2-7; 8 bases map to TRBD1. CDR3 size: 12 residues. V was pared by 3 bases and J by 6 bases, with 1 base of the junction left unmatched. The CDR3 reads CASSFQGAEQYV. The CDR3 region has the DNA TGTGCCAGCAGTTTCCAGGGGGCCGAGCAGTACGTC.

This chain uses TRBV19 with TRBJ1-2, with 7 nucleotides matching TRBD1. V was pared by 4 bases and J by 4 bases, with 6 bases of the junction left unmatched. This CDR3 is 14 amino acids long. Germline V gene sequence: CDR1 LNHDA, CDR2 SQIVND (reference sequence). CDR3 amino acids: CASSTGTAVYGYTF. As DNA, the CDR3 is TGTGCCAGTAGTACTGGGACAGCAGTCTATGGCTACACCTTC.

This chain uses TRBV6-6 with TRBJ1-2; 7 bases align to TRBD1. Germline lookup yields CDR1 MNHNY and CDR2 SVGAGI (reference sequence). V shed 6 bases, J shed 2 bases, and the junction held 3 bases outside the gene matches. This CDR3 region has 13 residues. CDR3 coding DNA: TGTGCCAGCAGAACAGGGGAAAACTATGGCTACACCTTC. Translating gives CASRTGENYGYTF.

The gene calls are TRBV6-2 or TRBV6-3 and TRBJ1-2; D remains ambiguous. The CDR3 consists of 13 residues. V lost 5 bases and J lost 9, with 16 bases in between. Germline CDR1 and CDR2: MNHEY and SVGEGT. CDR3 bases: TGTGCCAGCAGTGAGAGGACTGCAGATAGCTACACCTTC. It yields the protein CASSERTADSYTF.